This TCR beta chain was captured by sequencing in a study of graft-versus-host responses after intestinal transplantation. This clone was detected only once. Its antigen remains unidentified. Findings of the study overall: Some patients had graft-donor T cell macrochimerism, and their allografts showed high graft-versus-host to host-versus-graft clonal ratios.

Profiling relied on immunoSEQ multiplex PCR, and the TCRdb table lists in-frame clones only, not all of them. The sample has more than 80,000 clones; roughly four fifths are singletons. The CDR3 extends over 12 amino acids. V was trimmed by 1 base and J by 9 bases, leaving 7 bases between them. The germline CDR1 and CDR2 sequences are MGHRA and YSYEKL. The source of this sequence is a human donor who received an intestinal transplant. Sequencing used unstimulated CD8+ T cells sorted from spleen or lymph node cells, obtained before intestinal transplant. This chain connects TRBV4-1 to TRBJ2-1, with a tentative D call TRBD2 (5 bases). The CDR3 region is CASSQGGGEQFF. The CDR3 DNA is TGCGCCAGCAGCCAAGGTGGAGGTGAGCAGTTCTTC.